This TCR beta chain is drawn from a study of T cells after yellow fever vaccination. Study in general: The authors prepared low-cell-number fractions using SMART-Seq v4 Ultra Low Input.

One entry per CDR3 protein, called by TCRdb with MiXCR from the 5' RACE reads. Among 250,000 to 400,000 distinct CDR3 sequences, 4.1% were seen once, and the ten largest hold just under 25%. This clonotype has at least ten counts. The antigen is undetermined. The CDR3 consists of 13 residues. In germline, CDR1 is SGHTA, CDR2 FQGNSA. V was pared by 5 bases and J by 6 bases, with 13 bases between. Study-wide results and caveats: Compared with primary, the secondary response was weaker and peaked at day 5, not 15. Most primary-vaccination clones recurred post-booster (around 97% CD4, around 88% CD8).

The sequencing used PBMCs, collected 5 days after the yellow fever booster vaccination. The chain is built from TRBV7-2 and TRBJ1-1, with unresolved D. The sequence was collected from a young man who received the YFV17D yellow fever vaccine. The CDR3, as DNA: TGTGCCAGCAGCGTCTATTCTCGGGCTGAAGCTTTCTTT. It encodes CASSVYSRAEAFF.